This passage covers 21 T cell receptor beta chains from one sample sequenced in a study of cytomegalovirus exposure and HLA in healthy donors. A multiplex PCR was run with 60 Vbeta primers and 13 Jbeta primers. Sequencing used immunoSEQ multiplex PCR; TCRdb keeps in-frame clones, though not all of them. The repertoire includes around 160,000 clones, 75% to 80% of them detected once, and 11% to 15% sits in the top ten. The sequenced sample consisted of PBMCs. These TCRs come from a man in his forties or fifties in good health and CMV-seropositive.

The chain is built from TRBV2 and TRBJ2-2, with 12 bases lining up with TRBD2. The CDR3 has 20 amino acids. Trimming took 0 bases from V and 5 from J; bases not matched to a gene: 13. Per germline, CDR1 SNHLY and CDR2 FYNNEI. In DNA form, the CDR3 reads TGTGCCAGCAGTGAAGCGCGAAGGGGAACTAGCGGGGGGAAAACCGGGGAGCTGTTTTTT. Its protein is CASSEARRGTSGGKTGELFF.

This rearrangement joins TRBV7-7 to TRBJ2-5; possibly TRBD2 for D (7 bases). V was shortened by 5 bases and J by 5 bases, with 15 bases between the two germline ends. CDR3 size: 14 residues. Germline V gene sequence: CDR1 SSHAT, CDR2 FNYEAQ (reference sequence). As DNA, the CDR3 is TGTGCCAGCAGCCCCACAGGGAGGGGGGAGACCCAGTACTTC. It specifies CASSPTGRGETQYF.

CDR3 residues: CSVGVLAGASHEQFF. CDR3 DNA: TGCAGCGTTGGAGTACTTGCGGGGGCTTCTCATGAGCAGTTCTTC. The chain carries TRBV29-1 and TRBJ2-1, with D perhaps matching TRBD2 (7 bases). Trimming shortened V by 4 bases and J by 8 bases, and 21 bases separated the two germline ends. This CDR3 spans 15 amino acids. The germline gives CDR1 SQVTM, CDR2 ANQGSEA.

The genes are TRBV5-5 and TRBJ2-7; 10 nucleotides agree with TRBD1. V lost 4 bases to trimming and J lost 4 bases; unmatched junction nucleotides: 5. The CDR3 sequence is 14 residues long. Germline values: CDR1 SGHKS, CDR2 YYEKEE (reference sequence). The CDR3 bases are TGTGCCAGCAGCCTGGGACAGGGGTATTACGAGCAGTACTTC. Protein product: CASSLGQGYYEQYF.

J is TRBJ1-6 and V is TRBV30, with D possibly matching TRBD1 (6 bases). The CDR3 is 16 residues long. The germline gives CDR1 GTSNPN, CDR2 SVGIG (reference sequence). V lost 1 base, J lost 11 bases, and 21 bases lay in between. CDR3 region: CAWSASGALVATPLHF. CDR3 DNA: TGTGCCTGGAGTGCGTCAGGGGCACTGGTGGCGACACCCCTCCACTTT. Using reference TRBV30 and TRBJ1-6 for the parts outside the CDR3, the full variable domain is SQTIHQWPATLVQPVGSPLSLECTVEGTSNPNLYWYRQAAGRGLQLLFYSVGIGQISSEVPQNLSASRPQDRQFILSSKKLLLSDSGFYLCAWSASGALVATPLHFGNGTRLTVT.

The V call is TRBV10-3, the J call TRBJ2-1, with TRBD1 matching 8 bases. CDR1 and CDR2 from the germline V gene are ENHRY and SYGVKD. J was trimmed by 2 bases and V by 7 bases; bases with no gene match: 7. The CDR3 is 15 amino acids. CDR3 sequence reads: CAITRTGSTYNEQFF. DNA for the CDR3: TGTGCCATCACCAGGACAGGGTCGACCTACAATGAGCAGTTCTTC.

The chain carries TRBV25-1 and TRBJ2-1; D possibly corresponds to TRBD2 (6 bases). V lost 9 bases, J lost 6 bases, and 21 bases lay in between. The germline gives CDR1 MGHDK, CDR2 SYGVNS. The CDR3 runs 15 residues. In DNA form, the CDR3 reads TGTGCCAGTACAGCGCCGGGACTCGGCTTCAATGAGCAGTTCTTC. Protein product: CASTAPGLGFNEQFF.

The genes are TRBV7-2 and TRBJ2-7, with 9 bases aligning to TRBD1. The CDR3 has 15 residues. Germline V lookup: CDR1 SGHTA, CDR2 FQGNSA. V lost 3 bases, J lost 5 bases, and 8 bases stayed unmatched. The CDR3, as DNA: TGTGCCAGCAGCTTGACCGGGACAGGGCTGAACGAGCAGTACTTC. Translation: CASSLTGTGLNEQYF.

The chain is built from TRBV4-3 and TRBJ1-1; a weak D match, TRBD1 (5 bases). From germline, CDR1 is LGHNA and CDR2 YSLEER. The CDR3 loop spans 14 amino acids. V dropped 2 bases and J dropped 1 base, with 8 bases sitting between them. For the CDR3, the DNA is TGCGCCAGCAGCCAACACCAGGGGAACACTGAAGCTTTCTTT. Translating it yields CASSQHQGNTEAFF.

This chain uses TRBV5-6 with TRBJ1-2; tentatively, D is TRBD1 (6 bases). The CDR3 has 13 residues. V was shortened by 4 bases and J by 6 bases, with 13 bases between the two germline ends. Per the germline V gene, CDR1 is SGHDT and CDR2 is YYEEEE. The CDR3 protein is CASSPEGGNGYTF. CDR3 coding DNA: TGTGCCAGCAGCCCCGAGGGGGGGAATGGCTACACCTTC.

V gene TRBV6-5 combines with J gene TRBJ2-5; tentatively, D is TRBD1 (5 bases). V was cut by 5 bases and J by 5 bases, with 15 bases left in between. Germline values: CDR1 MNHEY, CDR2 SVGAGI. This CDR3 is built from 14 residues. For the CDR3, the DNA is TGTGCCAGCAGTGATGCAGGGTTCATGGAGACCCAGTACTTC. As protein: CASSDAGFMETQYF.

The J gene is TRBJ2-4, the V gene TRBV5-1; a possible D gene is TRBD1 (6 bases). This CDR3 spans 17 amino acids. Germline CDR1 is SGHRS and CDR2 is YFSETQ. Trimming cost V 5 bases and J 1 base, with 19 bases left between them. The CDR3 loop is CASRAGVPDGAKNIQYF. In nucleotides, the CDR3 is TGCGCCAGCAGGGCAGGGGTTCCTGATGGGGCCAAAAACATTCAGTACTTC. Based on the CDR3 plus reference TRBV5-1 and TRBJ2-4, the full variable domain is KAGVTQTPRYLIKTRGQQVTLSCSPISGHRSVSWYQQTPGQGLQFLFEYFSETQRNKGNFPGRFSGRQFSNSRSEMNVSTLELGDSALYLCASRAGVPDGAKNIQYFGAGTRLSVL.

The chain uses TRBV6-1 and TRBJ2-7; the D gene is possibly TRBD1 (5 bases). CDR1 and CDR2 (germline): MNHNS, SASEGT. Deletions cut 10 bases from V and 2 bases from J, with 21 bases between. There are 15 residues in the CDR3. Here the CDR3 reads CATLDPTALPYEQYF. CDR3 nucleotide sequence: TGTGCCACCCTGGACCCGACAGCCCTTCCCTACGAGCAGTACTTC.

V gene TRBV6-1 combines with J gene TRBJ2-5; no clear D gene. Matching the DNA end better, TRBJ2-7 makes the J call doubtful. In germline, CDR1 is MNHNS, CDR2 SASEGT. The CDR3 has 12 amino acids. The CDR3 reads CASSVMYYEQYF. For the CDR3, the DNA is TGTGCCAGCAGTGTAATGTACTACGAGCAGTACTTC.

This chain uses TRBV6-5 with TRBJ2-7; TRBD1 is a possible D gene (6 bases). The CDR3 consists of 13 residues. The V end lost 6 bases, the J end lost 0 bases, and 9 bases lay between the germline ends. Germline CDR1 is MNHEY and CDR2 is SVGAGI. CDR3: CASRVTGSYEQYF. The CDR3 DNA follows: TGTGCCAGCAGGGTGACAGGCTCCTACGAGCAGTACTTC.

The CDR3 DNA sequence: TGTGCCTTTAGCCAGGGGAACTCTGGAAACACCATATATTTT. As protein: CAFSQGNSGNTIYF. The chain recombines TRBV30 with TRBJ1-3; possible D gene TRBD1, 6 bases. The CDR3 loop spans 14 amino acids. The V end was cut by 7 bases, the J end by 0 bases, with 13 bases between. The germline CDR1 and CDR2 sequences are GTSNPN and SVGIG (reference sequence).

The CDR3 DNA reads TGTGCCAGCAGCGCAACCGGGACAGGGGACGAGCAGTACTTC. It specifies CASSATGTGDEQYF. V gene TRBV5-5 combines with J gene TRBJ2-5, with 10 bases aligning to TRBD1. The better agreement between TRBJ2-7 and the DNA end casts doubt on the J call. Germline values: CDR1 SGHKS, CDR2 YYEKEE (reference sequence). The CDR3 runs to 14 residues.

This chain links TRBV10-3 with TRBJ1-5; a possible D gene is TRBD1 (5 bases). The CDR3 contains 15 residues. V was clipped by 3 bases and J by 5 bases, with 14 bases between them. Germline-derived CDR1 and CDR2 are ENHRY and SYGVKD. DNA for the CDR3: TGTGCCATCAGTGAAACGCACTCAGGGTATCAGCCCCAGCATTTT. Encoded protein: CAISETHSGYQPQHF.

CDR3 in amino acids: CASSFDRNTEAFF. As DNA, the CDR3 is TGTGCCAGCAGCTTTGACAGGAACACTGAAGCTTTCTTT. V usage is TRBV5-4 and J usage is TRBJ1-1, with a tentative D call TRBD1 (5 bases). Between the trimmed V and J ends, which lost 2 bases and 1 base, there was a span of 6 bases. Germline V gene data show CDR1 as SGHNT and CDR2 as YYREEE (reference sequence). The CDR3 contains 13 residues. The whole variable domain, remainder taken from reference TRBV5-4 and TRBJ1-1, is ETGVTQSPTHLIKTRGQQVTLRCSSQSGHNTVSWYQQALGQGPQFIFQYYREEENGRGNFPPRFSGLQFPNYSSELNVNALELDDSALYLCASSFDRNTEAFFGQGTRLTVV.

The J gene is TRBJ2-1, the V gene TRBV28; the match to TRBD2 covers 9 bases. Germline V CDR1 and CDR2: MDHEN, SYDVKM. Trimming cost V 10 bases and J 11 bases; bases outside gene matches: 12. This CDR3 region has 13 residues. The CDR3 bases are TGTGCCACCAAGGGGGCGGGGGGGCTTCAGCAGTTCTTC. This gives the protein CATKGAGGLQQFF.

The CDR3 reads CASSLGGQDDTGELFF. In DNA, the CDR3 is TGTGCCAGCAGCTTAGGGGGACAGGACGACACCGGGGAGCTGTTTTTT. This chain links TRBV7-3 with TRBJ2-2, with 8 bases identical to TRBD1. This CDR3 contains 16 residues. V gave up 2 bases and J gave up 3 bases; unmatched junction bases: 5. CDR1 and CDR2 from the germline V gene are SGHTA and FQGTGA.